Included here is one TCR beta chain sequence, with context. The target antigen is unknown. This record belongs to a study of T cell responses to AZD1222 COVID-19 vaccine. This CDR3 is 15 amino acids long. V was trimmed by 1 base and J by 3 bases, leaving 12 bases between them. Germline CDR1 is SGHDN and CDR2 is FVKESK. Clones were read by immunoSEQ multiplex PCR, and TCRdb kept only the in-frame ones, dropping some. The sample features about 140,000 clones, with under 2.5% in its top ten. General study points: Baseline serology detected seropositivity in only a handful of AZD1222 recipients. Clonal diversity was possibly underestimated, and white British individuals and females predominated among donors.

The chain employs TRBV14 and TRBJ1-2; perhaps TRBD1 as D (6 bases). The sequencing sample was made of peripheral blood. This receptor was obtained from an adult in good health. The CDR3 bases are TGTGCCAGCAGCCAAGTAGGGGGGCTCGACTATGGCTACACCTTC. Its protein product is CASSQVGGLDYGYTF.